These T cell receptor beta chains were read from a single sample in a study of shared clonotypes between healthy human individuals. Produced via immunoSEQ multiplex PCR; TCRdb's table is partial and in-frame only. The repertoire includes about 490,000 clones, around 80% of them detected once, and 12% sits in the top ten. The sequenced sample consisted of PBMCs. The receptor set was obtained from a woman in her thirties or forties in good health. Some clones in this sample may be carry-over from other donors' samples. The CDR3 runs from the conserved cysteine through the conserved F or W. Each record gives: clone size, J gene, V gene, D gene, CDR3 protein, CDR3 DNA. The D gene is left open where the match is weak. Size is omitted from some rows. Given values are once, few, many or a class for expanded clones.

few | TRBJ2-7 | TRBV9 | TRBD1 | CASSAGQGIAYEQYF | TGTGCCAGCAGCGCCGGACAGGGTATTGCCTACGAGCAGTACTTC
. | TRBJ2-1 | TRBV6-4 | TRBD1 | CASSATGVNEQFF | TGTGCCAGCAGTGCGACAGGGGTAAATGAGCAGTTCTTC
. | TRBJ2-1 | TRBV5-1 | TRBD2 | CASSWIAGGYNEQFF | TGCGCCAGCAGCTGGATAGCGGGAGGCTACAATGAGCAGTTCTTC
many | TRBJ2-5 | TRBV7-7 | . | CASSPGADGETQYF | TGTGCTAGCAGCCCCGGTGCGGACGGTGAGACCCAGTACTTC
. | TRBJ2-7 | TRBV2 | . | CASSEAGTGGYEQYF | TGTGCCAGCAGTGAAGCGGGTACAGGAGGCTACGAGCAGTACTTC
. | TRBJ1-6 | TRBV7-3 | . | CASSLTPITPLHF | TGTGCCAGCAGCTTAACCCCCATAACACCCCTCCACTTT
. | TRBJ2-1 | TRBV30 | . | CAWSRLATSYNEQFF | TGTGCCTGGAGTCGGCTAGCGACCTCCTACAATGAGCAGTTCTTC
. | TRBJ2-5 | TRBV7-9 | TRBD2 | CASNLGLGYQETQYF | TGTGCCAGCAACTTGGGACTAGGGTACCAAGAGACCCAGTACTTC
. | TRBJ1-4 | TRBV15 | . | CATSRVRGSREKLFF | TGTGCCACCAGCAGAGTTAGGGGGTCGAGAGAAAAACTGTTTTTT
many | TRBJ1-5 | TRBV29-1 | TRBD1 | CSVGQGNQPQHF | TGCAGCGTAGGACAGGGGAATCAGCCCCAGCATTTT
. | TRBJ1-2 | TRBV29-1 | TRBD1 | CSAGTAHSWDGYTF | TGCAGCGCTGGGACAGCGCACTCGTGGGATGGCTACACCTTC
. | TRBJ2-5 | TRBV5-5 | . | CASSLIRQETQYF | TGTGCCAGCAGCTTGATAAGACAAGAGACCCAGTACTTC
once | TRBJ2-2 | TRBV19 | TRBD2 | CASSITSGRGTGELFF | TGTGCCAGTAGTATTACTAGCGGGAGAGGCACCGGGGAGCTGTTTTTT
. | TRBJ2-7 | TRBV6-1 | . | CASSEGMLAAAYEQYF | TGTGCCAGCAGTGAAGGCATGTTGGCGGCAGCCTACGAGCAGTACTTC
. | TRBJ1-2 | TRBV7-2 | . | CASSLAPTGAGNYGYTF | TGTGCCAGCAGCTTAGCCCCAACCGGGGCAGGCAACTATGGCTACACCTTC
. | TRBJ1-1 | TRBV5-1 | . | CASSLAGFRRGSTEAFF | TGCGCCAGCAGCTTGGCGGGTTTTAGAAGGGGAAGCACTGAAGCTTTCTTT
few | TRBJ2-5 | TRBV5-8 | TRBD2 | CASSLYSGGQETQYF | TGTGCCAGCAGCTTGTATTCGGGGGGCCAAGAGACCCAGTACTTC